The present T cell receptor (beta chain) was sequenced within a study of blood T cell repertoires in COVID-19. Overall study context: COVID-19 samples from acute and convalescent phases originated in the United States, Italy and Spain.

Per germline, CDR1 MDHEN and CDR2 SYDVKM. The CDR3 sequence is 14 residues long. V dropped 7 bases and J dropped 5; count of bases not matched to a gene: 6. The data were produced by immunoSEQ multiplex PCR, yet TCRdb's version contains in-frame clones alone and is incomplete. The sample lists some 400,000 clones, around 91% seen once, with 6.5% in the top ten. The chain is built from TRBV28 and TRBJ1-3, with TRBD1 matching 9 bases. The sequence was collected from a man younger than 30 with active or convalescent COVID-19. The sample was peripheral blood. CDR3 loop: CASIRGQGRNTIYF. Written as DNA, the CDR3 is TGTGCCAGCATCCGGGGACAGGGAAGAAACACCATATATTTT. Complete variable domain (other parts from reference TRBV28 and TRBJ1-3): DVKVTQSSRYLVKRTGEKVFLECVQDMDHENMFWYRQDPGLGLRLIYFSYDVKMKEKGDIPEGYSVSREKKERFSLILESASTNQTSMYLCASIRGQGRNTIYFGEGSWLTVV.